The 8 T cell receptor beta chains in this list originate from one sample, sequenced in a study of T cells in Graves' hyperthyroidism and ophthalmopathy. Amplified TCR beta CDR3 regions derived from RNA transcripts. With the HTBI primer set, the TCR CDR3 went through a first round of RT-PCR. MiXCR was run by TCRdb on the multiplex PCR reads, yielding one entry per CDR3 protein. The sample includes around 700,000 distinct CDR3 sequences, 30% to 40% of them seen just once. Sequences were obtained from blood. The receptors here all came from a woman between 40 and 55 years old with Graves' hyperthyroidism.

Details on this clonotype: A much larger clone sits a single nucleotide away, making a read error possible. V gene TRBV7-6 combines with J gene TRBJ1-2, with 8 bases fitting TRBD1. V was pared by 5 bases and J by 6 bases, with 8 bases of the junction left unmatched. This CDR3 region has 14 residues. CDR1 SGHVS and CDR2 FNYEAQ come from the germline V gene. The CDR3 sequence is CASSRKDRAHGYTF. The CDR3 DNA follows: TGTGCCAGCAGCAGGAAGGACAGGGCCCATGGCTACACCTTC.

This clonotype was seen repeatedly, ten times or more. This chain uses TRBV15 with TRBJ2-7; 8 nucleotides line up with TRBD1. Trimming at V came to 5 bases and at J to 7 bases, leaving 13 bases not matched to a gene. Germline V gives CDR1 LNHNV, CDR2 YYDKDF (reference sequence). This CDR3 is built from 15 residues. The chain's CDR3 is CATSEEGDRLREQYF. The CDR3 coding sequence is TGTGCCACCAGCGAGGAAGGGGACAGGCTTCGAGAGCAGTACTTC.

To note about this clonotype: A clone one base away is much larger, so this may be a read error. The chain employs TRBV11-2 and TRBJ1-2; TRBD1 is a possible D gene (6 bases). The CDR3 consists of 16 residues. CDR1 and CDR2 from the germline V gene are SGHAT and FQNNGV. Trimming stripped 5 bases from V and 8 bases from J, with 24 bases between. CDR3 sequence (DNA): TGTGCCAGCAGCCCAGGGGCATTACCCAGTTTTTACGGCTACACCTTC. It yields the protein CASSPGALPSFYGYTF.

This clonotype came up many times. This chain uses TRBV29-1 with TRBJ1-1; 8 bases are a match to TRBD1. The CDR3 is 12 residues long. Per the germline V gene, CDR1 is SQVTM and CDR2 is ANQGSEA. Trimming cost V 3 bases and J 8 bases; bases outside gene matches: 5. CDR3 nucleotides: TGCAGCGTTGACACGACAGGGGCCGAAGCTTTCTTT. It encodes CSVDTTGAEAFF.

This clonotype occurred many times. The chain recombines TRBV19 with TRBJ1-4; 7 bases map to TRBD1. The CDR3 loop spans 13 amino acids. Germline CDR1 is LNHDA and CDR2 is SQIVND (reference sequence). V shed 9 bases and J 10 bases; nucleotides not matched to a gene: 11. DNA of the CDR3: TGTGCCAGCTCCGACAGGGCCGAGGGAAAACTGTTTTTT. Its protein product is CASSDRAEGKLFF.

Points on this clonotype: A much larger clone differs from this one at a single base, so this may be a read error. V usage is TRBV6-4 and J usage is TRBJ1-5; 8 nucleotides line up with TRBD1. The V gene end was trimmed by 3 bases and the J gene end by 6 bases; junction bases not matched to a gene: 4. Germline CDR1 reads MRHNA; CDR2 reads SNTAGT. The CDR3 has 14 residues. CDR3 loop: CASSEGQEGQPQHF. The DNA for the CDR3 is TGTGCCAGCAGTGAGGGACAGGAAGGTCAGCCCCAGCATTTT.

Turning to this clonotype: A read error may account for a junction end that differs from germline. J is TRBJ1-6 and V is TRBV9; maybe TRBD1 (6 bases). The germline gives CDR1 SGDLS, CDR2 YYNGEE. There are 15 residues in the CDR3. CDR3 amino acids: CASSVESQGLSPPHF. CDR3 sequence (DNA): TGTGCCAGCAGCGTAGAGTCACAGGGACTTTCACCCCCCCACTTT.

V gene TRBV28 combines with J gene TRBJ2-2; D remains ambiguous. CDR3 length: 15 residues. Germline V gives CDR1 MDHEN, CDR2 SYDVKM. The V end lost 6 bases, the J end lost 3 bases, and 14 bases lay between the germline ends. CDR3 DNA: TGTGCCAGCAGGGAGTGGCAGGCGGACACCGGGGAGCTGTTTTTT. Its translation: CASREWQADTGELFF.